What follows describes a single T cell receptor (beta chain). What it binds is not known. The record originates from a study of T cells expressing NK-cell markers. Study results and limitations: In a few donors, dominant clonotypes made up about 28.3-65% of CD3+CD56-NKG2C+ cells. More than 5 donors showed dominant NKG2C+ clonotypes comprising roughly 1.0-7.5% of their CD8+ T cells.

In germline, CDR1 is ENHRY, CDR2 SYGVKD. The CDR3 has 15 amino acids. No DNA is given; TCRdb re-called the 5' RACE reads and lists each CDR3 protein once. This sample's table reports roughly 300,000 distinct CDR3 sequences. This TCR derives from a woman between 18 and 70 years old in good health. The sequencing sample was made of blood T cells: a sorted CD56 or NKG2C T cell subset, CD4+ or CD8+ T cells, or bulk PBMC T cells (not recorded which). This rearrangement joins TRBV10-3 to TRBJ1-2. CDR3 in amino acids: CAISDRQARNYGYTF.